The 8 T cell receptor beta chains in this list originate from one sample, sequenced in a study of low-dose radiotherapy and immunotherapy resistance in tumors. Time point denoted: after trial treatment. The treatment: LDRT plus nivolumab, ipilimumab, low-dose cyclophosphamide and aspirin (RACIN trial). With TRAV- and TRBV-specific primers, first-strand cDNA was made, covering the alpha and beta chains. The authors ran 20 PCR cycles to amplify TCRs with a constant-region primer and V-primer adapter. MiXCR, applied by TCRdb to the reads, yields one record per CDR3 protein. The sample yields about 44,000 distinct CDR3 sequences, about 25% seen once. The source material was PBMCs, sampled after low-dose radiotherapy plus immunotherapy. The origin of the receptors is a male donor with prostate cancer.

The CDR3, as DNA: TGCGCCAGCAGCCTGGACAGCCCGAACACCGATACGCAGTATTTT. It is translated as CASSLDSPNTDTQYF. V gene TRBV5-1 combines with J gene TRBJ2-3; D possibly corresponds to TRBD1 (6 bases). CDR1 and CDR2 from the germline V gene are SGHRS and YFSETQ. CDR3 length equals 15 residues. Trimming left V 4 bases short and J 6 bases short, with 18 bases between. Together with reference TRBV5-1 and TRBJ2-3, the CDR3 gives the full variable domain: KAGVTQTPRYLIKTRGQQVTLSCSPISGHRSVSWYQQTPGQGLQFLFEYFSETQRNKGNFPGRFSGRQFSNSRSEMNVSTLELGDSALYLCASSLDSPNTDTQYFGPGTRLTVL.

Note on this clonotype: The CDR3 does not end in the conserved phenylalanine or tryptophan, so this is likely a read error. The genes are TRBV28 and TRBJ2-7; 8 bases are a match to TRBD2. V shed 7 bases, J shed 0 bases, and the junction held 5 bases outside the gene matches. Germline CDR1 and CDR2: MDHEN and SYDVKM. CDR3 length: 14 amino acids. The CDR3: CASISGGSSYEQYC. CDR3 bases: TGTGCCAGCATCTCGGGAGGGAGCTCCTACGAGCAGTACTGC.

This clonotype has at least ten counts. The rearrangement joins TRBV3-1 to TRBJ2-7; TRBD1 matches at 7 bases. Germline values: CDR1 LGHDT, CDR2 YNNKEL (reference sequence). The trim removed 1 base at V and 2 bases at J, leaving 14 bases unmatched. This CDR3 spans 18 amino acids. The CDR3 region has the DNA TGTGCCAGCAGCCAAGGGATTAGCCTCAGGGGGTCGACCTACGAGCAGTACTTC. Amino acids: CASSQGISLRGSTYEQYF.

The sample holds many counts of this clonotype. V and J are TRBV30 and TRBJ1-5; the D is unclear. The CDR3 covers 15 residues. Trimming left V 0 bases short and J 3 bases short, with 12 bases between. Per germline, CDR1 GTSNPN and CDR2 SVGIG (reference sequence). In nucleotides, the CDR3 is TGTGCCTGGAGTGTACCCCGAGGATACAATCAGCCCCAGCATTTT. Translated: CAWSVPRGYNQPQHF.

This clonotype was counted ten times or more. The genes are TRBV5-6 and TRBJ2-7; 7 positions agree with TRBD2. Germline CDR1 reads SGHDT; CDR2 reads YYEEEE. The CDR3 extends over 15 amino acids. V trimming: 2 bases; J trimming: 2 bases; junction bases outside the gene matches: 7. CDR3 in DNA: TGTGCCAGCAGCTTCGGAATAGCGGGTCCCTACGAGCAGTACTTC. Its translation: CASSFGIAGPYEQYF.

There are many counts of this clonotype. The chain recombines TRBV7-8 with TRBJ2-2; TRBD1 agrees at 9 bases. Unmatched junction bases numbered 3, after V lost 4 bases and J lost 6 bases. Germline lookup yields CDR1 SGHVS and CDR2 FQNEAQ. This CDR3 has 14 amino acids. CDR3 coding DNA: TGTGCCAGCAGCTGGACAGGGGTGGCCGGGGAGCTGTTTTTT. As protein: CASSWTGVAGELFF.

V is TRBV19 and J is TRBJ2-3; the D gene could be TRBD1 or TRBD2 (6 bases each). The germline gives CDR1 LNHDA, CDR2 SQIVND (reference sequence). The CDR3 is 14 amino acids. V gave up 10 bases and J gave up 4 bases, with 18 bases separating them. The CDR3 DNA reads as TGTGCCACCACCAAGGGGGGTTCCGCAGATACGCAGTATTTT. Protein sequence: CATTKGGSADTQYF.

This clonotype was recorded a few times. Given a much more abundant clone one base away, this may be a read error. The CDR3 does not close with the conserved phenylalanine or tryptophan, likely indicating a read error. The rearrangement uses TRBV25-1 and TRBJ2-4, with D unresolved. V gave up 0 bases and J gave up 0 bases, with 6 bases separating them. Germline V gene data show CDR1 as MGHDK and CDR2 as SYGVNS. The CDR3 extends over 15 amino acids. In DNA form, the CDR3 reads TGTGCCAGCAGTGAATATTCCGGAGCCAAAAACATTCAGTACATC. It codes for CASSEYSGAKNIQYI.